These 9 T cell receptor beta chains share one sample of origin, sequenced in a study of identical twins (dated by TCRdb to the mid-2010s). Libraries came from 5' RACE. Sequencing took place on an Illumina HiSeq 2000. In-frame beta chains were kept once TCRdb had trimmed the public reads at Q25 with fastp and called clones with MiXCR. Entries are consolidated by CDR3 protein sequence, retaining the most common genes and DNA. The sample contains 700,000 or so distinct CDR3 sequences, over 8.5% of them found a single time. The ten largest clones take up 0.75% to 1% of the sample. The sample was also linked to a second study, of yellow fever vaccine responses in identical twins.

Sequenced material: PBMCs. These receptors came from a woman aged 18-29 years in good health.

This chain joins TRBV18 and TRBJ2-5; 7 bases match TRBD1. V shed 6 bases and J 5 bases; nucleotides not matched to a gene: 9. The germline gives CDR1 KGHSH, CDR2 LQKENI. The CDR3 is 14 amino acids. The CDR3 region has the DNA TGTGCCAGCTCTCACAACAGGGGTCGGGAGACCCAGTACTTC. This translates into CASSHNRGRETQYF. Together with reference TRBV18 and TRBJ2-5, the CDR3 gives the full variable domain: NAGVMQNPRHLVRRRGQEARLRCSPMKGHSHVYWYRQLPEEGLKFMVYLQKENIIDESGMPKERFSAEFPKEGPSILRIQQVVRGDSAAYFCASSHNRGRETQYFGPGTRLLVL.

There are many counts of this clonotype. The chain couples TRBV24-1 to TRBJ2-1; TRBD2 matches 13 bases. The junction had 3 bases not matched to a gene; V was cut back by 9 bases and J by 5 bases. Germline V gene sequence: CDR1 KGHDR, CDR2 SFDVKD. CDR3 length: 14 residues. This CDR3 is CATEGTSGNNEQFF. Here the CDR3 DNA reads TGTGCCACCGAAGGGACTAGCGGGAACAATGAGCAGTTCTTC.

This clonotype appeared many times. The rearrangement joins TRBV7-2 to TRBJ2-3; D remains ambiguous. The CDR3 extends over 14 amino acids. Per the germline V gene, CDR1 is SGHTA and CDR2 is FQGNSA. The V end lost 1 base, the J end lost 1 base, and 6 bases lay between the germline ends. The chain's CDR3 is CASSLDWGTDTQYF. CDR3 DNA: TGTGCCAGCAGCTTAGACTGGGGCACAGATACGCAGTATTTT.

This clonotype was counted only a few times. The rearrangement links TRBV14 to TRBJ2-1, with D unresolved. V lost 1 base and J lost 3, with 7 bases in between. CDR1 and CDR2 from the germline V gene are SGHDN and FVKESK. The CDR3 has 14 amino acids. The DNA of the CDR3 is TGTGCCAGCAGCCAAGTAGGGAACTACAATGAGCAGTTCTTC. Its translation is CASSQVGNYNEQFF.

V usage is TRBV28 and J usage is TRBJ2-2, with D perhaps matching TRBD2 (6 bases). The CDR3 runs 16 residues. Trimming took 4 bases from V and 1 from J, leaving 13 bases between them. The V gene's germline CDR1 is MDHEN and CDR2 SYDVKM. The CDR3 loop reads CASSSSRLENTGELFF. The CDR3 DNA reads TGTGCCAGCAGTTCCTCGAGACTAGAGAACACCGGGGAGCTGTTTTTT.

This chain connects TRBV5-6 to TRBJ1-5; D gene unclear. V lost 1 base and J 2 bases, leaving 4 bases between the germline ends. Looked up from germline, CDR1 is SGHDT and CDR2 is YYEEEE. The CDR3 sequence is 13 residues long. CDR3 loop: CASSLMRNQPQHF. For the CDR3, the DNA is TGTGCCAGCAGCTTGATGCGCAATCAGCCCCAGCATTTT.

There are many counts of this clonotype. The V and J genes are TRBV6-6 and TRBJ1-1, with a weak D call TRBD1 (6 bases). The CDR3 is 13 amino acids. From germline, CDR1 is MNHNY and CDR2 SVGAGI (reference sequence). V lost 4 bases, J lost 6 bases, and 12 bases lay in between. The CDR3 nucleotides are TGTGCCAGCAGTTCACAGGGAGGGGCTGAAGCTTTCTTT. It translates to CASSSQGGAEAFF.

This clonotype was counted a few times. This rearrangement joins TRBV25-1 to TRBJ2-5; TRBD2 agrees at 12 bases. Trimming removed 3 bases from V and 0 bases from J; junction bases left unmatched: 2. This CDR3 is built from 16 residues. The V gene's germline CDR1 is MGHDK and CDR2 SYGVNS. The CDR3 region has the DNA TGTGCCAGCAGTGATGGACTAGCGGGGTACCAAGAGACCCAGTACTTC. This translates into CASSDGLAGYQETQYF.

This clonotype was detected ten times or more. V is TRBV7-2 and J is TRBJ1-6, with 8 bases identical to TRBD1. This CDR3 contains 16 residues. From germline, CDR1 is SGHTA and CDR2 FQGNSA. Trimming removed 5 bases from V and 3 bases from J; junction bases left unmatched: 6. The CDR3 DNA follows: TGTGCCAGCAGCCTTGGTGGACAGGGCTATAATTCACCCCTCCACTTT. Its translation is CASSLGGQGYNSPLHF.